What follows are 15 T cell receptor beta chains derived from one specimen sequenced in a study of shared clonotypes between healthy human individuals. Clones were read by immunoSEQ multiplex PCR, and TCRdb kept only the in-frame ones, dropping some. The top ten hold about 12% of the sample, which has about 500,000 clones, approximately 80% seen once. Sequencing input: PBMCs. The receptor set was obtained from a woman aged 40 to 50 in good health. Some clones in this sample may be carry-over from other donors' samples.

V and J are TRBV5-4 and TRBJ2-2, with a weak D call TRBD1 (5 bases). The CDR3 runs 14 residues. CDR1 is SGHNT and CDR2 is YYREEE in the germline V gene (reference sequence). V lost 1 base, J lost 1 base, and 5 bases lay in between. This chain's CDR3 is CASSLTGNTGELFF. As DNA, the CDR3 is TGTGCCAGCAGCTTGACAGGGAACACCGGGGAGCTGTTTTTT.

V gene TRBV7-9 combines with J gene TRBJ2-7; 12 positions match TRBD2. V was clipped by 5 bases and J by 4 bases; unmatched bases: 9. This CDR3 is built from 16 residues. The germline CDR1 and CDR2 sequences are SEHNR and FQNEAQ (reference sequence). The CDR3 region is CASSPRTSGKSYEQYF. CDR3 sequence (DNA): TGTGCCAGCAGCCCTCGGACTAGCGGGAAGTCTTACGAGCAGTACTTC. Filled out from reference TRBV7-9 and TRBJ2-7, the complete variable domain reads DTGVSQNPRHKITKRGQNVTFRCDPISEHNRLYWYRQTLGQGPEFLTYFQNEAQLEKSRLLSDRFSAERPKGSFSTLEIQRTEQGDSAMYLCASSPRTSGKSYEQYFGPGTRLTVT.

This clone was counted a single time. J is TRBJ1-2 and V is TRBV30; a possible D gene is TRBD1 (6 bases). The V gene lost 4 bases and the J gene lost 4 bases, with 10 bases spanning the gap. There are 12 residues in the CDR3. Germline V gene lookup returns CDR1 GTSNPN and CDR2 SVGIG (reference sequence). This CDR3 is CAWTPTGYGYTF. The CDR3 nucleotides read TGTGCCTGGACCCCGACAGGCTATGGCTACACCTTC. Full variable domain (outside the CDR3, taken from reference TRBV30 and TRBJ1-2): SQTIHQWPATLVQPVGSPLSLECTVEGTSNPNLYWYRQAAGRGLQLLFYSVGIGQISSEVPQNLSASRPQDRQFILSSKKLLLSDSGFYLCAWTPTGYGYTFGSGTRLTVV.

This clone appeared a single time. This may be a read error: a much more frequent sequence differs by one nucleotide. The identical CDR3 is also encoded by other nucleotide sequences in the sample. The chain uses TRBV6-1 and TRBJ2-7; 7 positions agree with TRBD1. The V and J ends lost 9 bases and 3 bases, in that order; junction bases with no gene match: 11. The CDR3 is 14 amino acids. Per the germline V gene, CDR1 is MNHNS and CDR2 is SASEGT. CDR3 nucleotides: TGTGCCAGTAGTTATGACAGGGCGGTCTACGAGCAGTACTTC. Its protein product is CASSYDRAVYEQYF.

As concerns this clone: A much larger clone differs by one base, so this may be a read error. The gene calls are TRBV5-8 and TRBJ2-7; 12 bases agree with TRBD2. The CDR3 has 15 amino acids. Germline assignment: CDR1 SGHTS and CDR2 YDEGEE. Unmatched junction bases numbered 10, after V lost 6 bases and J lost 6 bases. In DNA form, the CDR3 reads TGTGCCAGCAACTACAGGACTAGCGGGACTTTCGAGCAGTACTTC. It yields the protein CASNYRTSGTFEQYF.

CDR3 DNA sequence: TGTGCCAGCTCACCAAGGAGGGGGCGGCCCGCTGAAGCTTTCTTT. It codes for CASSPRRGRPAEAFF. The rearrangement joins TRBV18 to TRBJ1-1; 7 bases fit TRBD1. Germline-derived CDR1 and CDR2 are KGHSH and LQKENI. The CDR3 is 15 amino acids. The junction had 9 bases not matched to a gene; V was cut back by 2 bases and J by 6 bases. The complete variable domain, with remaining parts taken from reference TRBV18 and TRBJ1-1, reads NAGVMQNPRHLVRRRGQEARLRCSPMKGHSHVYWYRQLPEEGLKFMVYLQKENIIDESGMPKERFSAEFPKEGPSILRIQQVVRGDSAAYFCASSPRRGRPAEAFFGQGTRLTVV.

This clone was observed many times. This specimen includes other DNA sequences encoding the same CDR3. As DNA, the CDR3 is TGTGCCAGCAGCTTGGATTCAGGGTCTGGAAACACCATATATTTT. Translated: CASSLDSGSGNTIYF. The chain uses TRBV5-4 and TRBJ1-3; D possibly corresponds to TRBD1 (5 bases). Germline V CDR1 and CDR2: SGHNT, YYREEE (reference sequence). This CDR3 has 15 residues. V lost 0 bases to trimming and J lost 1 base, with 8 bases between them. The variable domain in full, with the rest retrieved from reference TRBV5-4 and TRBJ1-3, is ETGVTQSPTHLIKTRGQQVTLRCSSQSGHNTVSWYQQALGQGPQFIFQYYREEENGRGNFPPRFSGLQFPNYSSELNVNALELDDSALYLCASSLDSGSGNTIYFGEGSWLTVV.

This clone showed up just once. The CDR3 DNA is TGTGCCAGCACCAATCCGGGACAAGGCTGGAACACTGAAGCTTTCTTT. Protein sequence: CASTNPGQGWNTEAFF. The chain employs TRBV27 and TRBJ1-1, with D perhaps matching TRBD1 (6 bases). Germline-derived CDR1 and CDR2 are MNHEY and SMNVEV (reference sequence). This CDR3 contains 16 residues. V lost 7 bases and J lost 1, with 19 bases in between.

V and J are TRBV28 and TRBJ1-5, with no clear D. This CDR3 contains 15 residues. Germline V CDR1 and CDR2: MDHEN, SYDVKM. Trimming pared 2 bases from V and 2 bases from J, leaving 10 bases between. The CDR3 region has the DNA TGTGCCAGCAGTTTAGGCTACTTGGGCAATCAGCCCCAGCATTTT. Translating it yields CASSLGYLGNQPQHF.

The chain is built from TRBV29-1 and TRBJ1-2, with D unresolved. With 3 bases removed from V and 1 base from J, the gap between germline ends came to 9 bases. The CDR3 is 13 amino acids. CDR1 is SQVTM, CDR2 ANQGSEA, per germline. This CDR3 reads CSVEGSLNYGYTF. The DNA for the CDR3 is TGCAGCGTTGAGGGGTCCCTTAACTATGGCTACACCTTC.

The V and J genes are TRBV5-4 and TRBJ1-2; perhaps TRBD1 as D (6 bases). Per germline, CDR1 SGHNT and CDR2 YYREEE (reference sequence). The V end was cut by 0 bases, the J end by 4 bases, with 13 bases between. The CDR3 sequence is 15 residues long. The CDR3 DNA follows: TGTGCCAGCAGCTTGGGGGGGCCGAGAGGCTATGGCTACACCTTC. Translated: CASSLGGPRGYGYTF.

Here the CDR3 reads CASSLGGQGNTDTQYF. In nucleotides, the CDR3 is TGCGCCAGCAGCTTGGGGGGACAGGGGAACACAGATACGCAGTATTTT. The V gene is TRBV5-1, the J gene TRBJ2-3; 10 bases fit TRBD1. J gave up 2 bases and V 0 bases, and 3 bases lay outside the gene matches. CDR1 and CDR2 from the germline V gene are SGHRS and YFSETQ. There are 16 residues in the CDR3.

This chain joins TRBV14 and TRBJ2-1; possibly TRBD1 for D (5 bases). The CDR3 has 14 residues. Trimming pared 1 base from V and 4 bases from J, leaving 8 bases between. Germline lookup yields CDR1 SGHDN and CDR2 FVKESK. The chain's CDR3 is CASSQGTFYNEQFF. The CDR3 nucleotides are TGTGCCAGCAGCCAAGGGACATTTTACAATGAGCAGTTCTTC.

The chain employs TRBV29-1 and TRBJ2-3; maybe TRBD2 (7 bases). The V end was cut by 1 base, the J end by 0 bases, with 11 bases between. Germline-derived CDR1 and CDR2 are SQVTM and ANQGSEA. The CDR3 sequence is 15 residues long. The CDR3 DNA reads TGCAGCGTTGAAGGGGCGGGGGCTAGCACAGATACGCAGTATTTT. Protein sequence: CSVEGAGASTDTQYF.

This clone came up a few times. V usage is TRBV7-5 and J usage is TRBJ2-3. TRBV7-5 is a pseudogene. This CDR3 spans 16 amino acids. In nucleotides, the CDR3 is TGTGTCAGAAGCTTAACCGGGACCGATACAGACAGTACGCAGTATTTT. It translates to CVRSLTGTDTDSTQYF.